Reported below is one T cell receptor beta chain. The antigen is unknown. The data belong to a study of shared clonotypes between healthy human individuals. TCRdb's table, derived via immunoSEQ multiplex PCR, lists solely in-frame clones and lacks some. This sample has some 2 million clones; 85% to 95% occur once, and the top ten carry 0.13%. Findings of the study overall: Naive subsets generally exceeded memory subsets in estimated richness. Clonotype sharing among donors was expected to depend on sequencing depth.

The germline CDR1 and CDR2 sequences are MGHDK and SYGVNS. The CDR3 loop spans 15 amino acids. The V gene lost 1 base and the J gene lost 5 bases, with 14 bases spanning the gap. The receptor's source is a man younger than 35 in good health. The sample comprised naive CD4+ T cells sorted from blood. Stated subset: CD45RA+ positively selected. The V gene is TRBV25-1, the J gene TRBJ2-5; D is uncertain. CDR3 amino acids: CASSEWRPLEETQYF. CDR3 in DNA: TGTGCCAGCAGTGAATGGCGTCCCTTGGAGGAGACCCAGTACTTC.